This entry lists 25 T cell receptor beta chains sequenced from one sample in a study of Graves' ophthalmopathy and Graves' hyperthyroidism. Amplified TCR beta CDR3 regions were obtained using RNA transcripts as template. Second-round multiplex PCR came after first-round RT-PCR with HTBI primers. In TCRdb, the multiplex PCR reads were re-called with MiXCR into one record per CDR3 protein. The table shows about 160,000 distinct CDR3 sequences, with 39% occurring only once. The sample taken for sequencing was peripheral blood. Receptors were obtained from a man younger than 45 with Graves' ophthalmopathy.

This clonotype was counted once. This chain links TRBV19 with TRBJ1-1; the D gene is possibly TRBD1 (5 bases). With 6 bases removed from V and 10 bases from J, the gap between germline ends came to 18 bases. The CDR3 is made up of 13 amino acids. Germline CDR1 reads LNHDA; CDR2 reads SQIVND (reference sequence). DNA for the CDR3: TGTGCCAGTAGGTACTCGGCGGGTCAGGGAGCTTTCTTT. Residues: CASRYSAGQGAFF. Full variable domain (rest looked up from reference TRBV19 and TRBJ1-1): DGGITQSPKYLFRKEGQNVTLSCEQNLNHDAMYWYRQDPGQGLRLIYYSQIVNDFQKGDIAEGYSVSREKKESFPLTVTSAQKNPTAFYLCASRYSAGQGAFFGQGTRLTVV.

This clonotype was seen a few times. The V gene is TRBV28, the J gene TRBJ2-7, with 7 bases lining up with TRBD1. The CDR3 length is 15 residues. Unmatched junction bases numbered 12, after V lost 7 bases and J lost 3 bases. Germline V gene sequence: CDR1 MDHEN, CDR2 SYDVKM. The CDR3 reads CASTISGTANYEQYF. CDR3 DNA: TGTGCCAGCACCATCTCTGGGACAGCCAACTACGAGCAGTACTTC.

This clonotype has ten or more counts. The chain couples TRBV6-5 to TRBJ1-5; D is possibly TRBD1 (5 bases). The germline gives CDR1 MNHEY, CDR2 SVGAGI. V lost 2 bases and J 6 bases, leaving 11 bases between the germline ends. CDR3 length: 14 residues. This CDR3 reads CASSYGGNGQPQHF. The CDR3 nucleotides are TGTGCCAGCAGTTACGGGGGGAACGGTCAGCCCCAGCATTTT.

This sequence joins TRBV12-3 or TRBV12-4 and TRBJ1-5; the match to TRBD1 covers 7 bases. The CDR3 is 15 residues long. Losses at the gene ends were 5 bases for V and 2 bases for J; bases not matched to a gene: 6. The CDR3 loop is CASSTPTGGNQPQHF. The CDR3 DNA is TGTGCCAGCAGTACCCCAACAGGGGGCAATCAGCCCCAGCATTTT.

This rearrangement joins TRBV29-1 to TRBJ1-1; TRBD1 might be the D (5 bases). The CDR3 length is 11 residues. V lost 4 bases to trimming and J lost 7 bases, with 10 bases between them. Germline V gene data show CDR1 as SQVTM and CDR2 as ANQGSEA. CDR3 sequence reads: CSVARDFEAFF. CDR3 bases: TGCAGCGTTGCCCGGGACTTTGAAGCTTTCTTT.

This chain connects TRBV7-3 to TRBJ2-2; D gene unclear. V shed 2 bases and J shed 7 bases, with 5 bases lying between them. Germline V gene sequence: CDR1 SGHTA, CDR2 FQGTGA. This CDR3 spans 12 amino acids. CDR3: CASSLWNGELFF. The CDR3 bases are TGTGCCAGCAGCTTATGGAACGGGGAGCTGTTTTTT.

This clonotype was detected only once. The gene calls are TRBV6-5 and TRBJ1-3; 7 bases are a match to TRBD1. Germline V CDR1 and CDR2: MNHEY, SVGAGI. Losses at the gene ends were 0 bases for V and 4 bases for J; bases not matched to a gene: 3. This CDR3 contains 15 residues. The CDR3 sequence: CASSYSPTGGNTIYF. The CDR3 region has the DNA TGTGCCAGCAGTTACTCCCCGACAGGGGGAAACACCATATATTTT.

The table lists this clonotype with a few counts. This chain uses TRBV28 with TRBJ1-1; D unresolved. V was trimmed by 6 bases and J by 0 bases, leaving 14 bases between them. The CDR3 runs to 15 residues. Germline lookup yields CDR1 MDHEN and CDR2 SYDVKM. The CDR3 loop reads CASRSLGPMNTEAFF. The CDR3 coding sequence is TGTGCCAGCAGGTCCTTAGGGCCGATGAACACTGAAGCTTTCTTT.

This clonotype was counted many times. V is TRBV28 and J is TRBJ2-7; D not resolved. This CDR3 is 11 amino acids long. Germline-derived CDR1 and CDR2 are MDHEN and SYDVKM. V shed 5 bases and J shed 7 bases, with 9 bases lying between them. The CDR3 sequence: CASSPSLEQYF. CDR3 nucleotide sequence: TGTGCCAGCAGTCCGTCCCTAGAGCAGTACTTC. Looking up the rest from reference TRBV28 and TRBJ2-7 gives the full variable domain: DVKVTQSSRYLVKRTGEKVFLECVQDMDHENMFWYRQDPGLGLRLIYFSYDVKMKEKGDIPEGYSVSREKKERFSLILESASTNQTSMYLCASSPSLEQYFGPGTRLTVT.

The rearrangement joins TRBV18 to TRBJ2-5, with unresolved D. Trimming stripped 0 bases from V and 7 bases from J, with 15 bases between. Germline values: CDR1 KGHSH, CDR2 LQKENI. CDR3 length equals 15 residues. The CDR3 reads CASSPPAHPSGTQYF. CDR3 sequence (DNA): TGTGCCAGCTCACCACCGGCGCACCCGTCTGGGACCCAGTACTTC.

V is TRBV6-1 and J is TRBJ2-7; D perhaps matches TRBD2 (6 bases). This CDR3 contains 14 residues. The V end was cut by 4 bases, the J end by 6 bases, with 16 bases between. Germline CDR1 and CDR2: MNHNS and SASEGT. In DNA, the CDR3 is TGTGCCAGCAGTGGAGCGGGTCATTATATCGAGCAGTACTTC. Translation: CASSGAGHYIEQYF.

The sample holds many counts of this clonotype. This chain uses TRBV19 with TRBJ2-2; 9 positions agree with TRBD1. V lost 9 bases and J lost 5; bases outside the gene matches: 7. This CDR3 region has 14 residues. Germline assignment: CDR1 LNHDA and CDR2 SQIVND (reference sequence). CDR3 in DNA: TGTGCCAGCTTAGACAGGGGGTCGACCGGGGAGCTGTTTTTT. Protein product: CASLDRGSTGELFF.

The gene calls are TRBV11-2 and TRBJ2-7, with 8 nucleotides matching TRBD1. V lost 5 bases, J lost 2 bases, and 14 bases stayed unmatched. CDR3 size: 17 residues. Germline V gene sequence: CDR1 SGHAT, CDR2 FQNNGV. The CDR3 reads CASSPGESGGRPYEQYF. CDR3 bases: TGTGCCAGCAGCCCAGGCGAGTCAGGGGGCAGGCCCTACGAGCAGTACTTC.

The genes are TRBV28 and TRBJ1-1, with D hard to call. The CDR3 consists of 13 residues. Trimming removed 7 bases from V and 0 bases from J, with 9 bases in between. Germline CDR1 and CDR2: MDHEN and SYDVKM. The CDR3 nucleotides read TGTGCCAGCAATTCGGCCCTGAACACTGAAGCTTTCTTT. It encodes CASNSALNTEAFF.

The sample holds many counts of this clonotype. The V call is TRBV15, the J call TRBJ2-5, with D unclear. The CDR3 has 14 residues. V lost 2 bases and J 1 base, leaving 8 bases between the germline ends. The germline gives CDR1 LNHNV, CDR2 YYDKDF (reference sequence). In nucleotides, the CDR3 is TGTGCCACCAGCAGATATGAGTCCCAAGAGACCCAGTACTTC. Translation: CATSRYESQETQYF.

This clonotype was seen at least ten times. The V and J genes are TRBV5-1 and TRBJ1-2, with D uncertain. Per germline, CDR1 SGHRS and CDR2 YFSETQ. Between the trimmed V and J ends, which lost 0 bases and 7 bases, there was a span of 13 bases. CDR3 length equals 14 residues. The CDR3 is CASSLVSERGGYTF. The CDR3 nucleotides are TGCGCCAGCAGCTTGGTTTCAGAAAGAGGTGGCTACACCTTC.

This chain joins TRBV6-2 or TRBV6-3 and TRBJ2-2, with TRBD2 matching over 8 bases. Germline lookup yields CDR1 MNHEY and CDR2 SVGEGT. The CDR3 spans 14 residues. V trimming: 4 bases; J trimming: 6 bases; junction bases outside the gene matches: 4. CDR3 in amino acids: CASSSGGTSGELFF. The CDR3 DNA reads TGTGCCAGCAGTTCGGGAGGGACTTCCGGGGAGCTGTTTTTT.

This clonotype was seen repeatedly, ten times or more. This chain links TRBV12-3 or TRBV12-4 with TRBJ2-5; 7 nucleotides align to TRBD1. The CDR3 runs 13 residues. V trimming: 6 bases; J trimming: 5 bases; junction bases outside the gene matches: 6. CDR3 residues: CASSKGQKETQYF. Here the CDR3 DNA reads TGTGCCAGCAGCAAGGGACAGAAGGAGACCCAGTACTTC.

This clonotype was detected many times. The chain joins TRBV7-2 to TRBJ1-1, with 7 bases fitting TRBD1. The CDR3 is 14 residues long. CDR1 SGHTA and CDR2 FQGNSA come from the germline V gene. The ends lost 1 base at V and 11 bases at J; junction bases unmatched: 10. This CDR3 is CASSLEMTGTSAFF. The CDR3 region has the DNA TGTGCCAGCAGCTTAGAAATGACAGGGACTTCGGCTTTCTTT.

This chain uses TRBV5-1 with TRBJ1-1; D is perhaps TRBD1 (5 bases). V dropped 5 bases and J dropped 5 bases, with 16 bases sitting between them. The CDR3 is made up of 14 amino acids. The germline gives CDR1 SGHRS, CDR2 YFSETQ. DNA for the CDR3: TGCGCCAGCAGGGACGGGACGAAGGGGACTGAAGCTTTCTTT. Encoded protein: CASRDGTKGTEAFF.

This clonotype was detected many times. The chain is built from TRBV27 and TRBJ1-3; TRBD1 is a possible D gene (6 bases). V lost 2 bases and J 3 bases, leaving 14 bases between the germline ends. The CDR3 is made up of 16 amino acids. CDR1 is MNHEY and CDR2 is SMNVEV in the germline V gene (reference sequence). The CDR3, as DNA: TGTGCCAGCAGTTTACGCCCGGGGGCAAGTGGAAACACCATATATTTT. Translation: CASSLRPGASGNTIYF.

The genes are TRBV12-3 or TRBV12-4 and TRBJ1-1; 8 positions agree with TRBD1. The CDR3 totals 13 residues. J gave up 5 bases and V 4 bases, and 3 bases lay outside the gene matches. The CDR3 region has the DNA TGTGCCAGCAGTTCCAGGGGGCGGACTGAAGCTTTCTTT. Translation: CASSSRGRTEAFF.

This clonotype has a count of ten or more. This chain links TRBV6-2 or TRBV6-3 with TRBJ2-6, with TRBD2 identical over 16 bases. V shed 2 bases and J 4 bases; nucleotides not matched to a gene: 11. CDR1 and CDR2 from the germline V gene are MNHEY and SVGEGT. This CDR3 region has 21 residues. In DNA, the CDR3 is TGTGCCAGCAGTTACCGTTACTCCGGGACTAGCGGGAGGGGCGGGGCCAACGTCCTGACTTTC. It yields the protein CASSYRYSGTSGRGGANVLTF.

V gene TRBV7-2 combines with J gene TRBJ1-1; D not resolved. Trimming shortened V by 1 base and J by 1 base, and 7 bases separated the two germline ends. This CDR3 comprises 14 residues. Germline loops: CDR1 SGHTA, CDR2 FQGNSA. The CDR3 coding sequence is TGTGCCAGCAGCTTAGTAACGGCGAACACTGAAGCTTTCTTT. Protein product: CASSLVTANTEAFF.

A remark on this clonotype: The junction shows a germline mismatch at one end, possibly a read error. The genes are TRBV7-2 and TRBJ2-5; 7 bases agree with TRBD2. The CDR3 covers 13 residues. CDR1 and CDR2 (germline): SGHTA, FQGNSA. The CDR3 region has the DNA TGTGCCAGCCGCTTTAGCGGGCAAGAGACCCAGTACTTC. It encodes CASRFSGQETQYF.